The next 29 T cell receptor beta chains were all read from a single sample in a study of metastatic and nonmetastatic thyroid tumors. TCRdb re-processed the PCR reads through MiXCR. This sample has a few thousand clones, with roughly 33% found just once. There were no patients who had received any treatment before thyroid surgery. The sample comprised adjacent normal tissue. Source of these receptors: a female donor with papillary thyroid cancer or a benign thyroid nodule (not recorded which). Some clones in this sample may be carry-over from other donors' samples.

This clone was counted only a few times. The chain couples TRBV2 to TRBJ2-3; the D is unclear. The CDR3 consists of 15 residues. Trimming took 3 bases from V and 2 from J, leaving 12 bases between them. From germline, CDR1 is SNHLY and CDR2 FYNNEI. Written as DNA, the CDR3 is TGTGCCAGCAGTGATTCGCCCAACCCCACAGATACGCAGTATTTT. Translated: CASSDSPNPTDTQYF.

The chain uses TRBV5-1 and TRBJ2-1, with 7 positions matching TRBD2. The V and J ends lost 0 bases and 3 bases, in that order; junction bases with no gene match: 6. The CDR3 totals 16 residues. Germline V gene sequence: CDR1 SGHRS, CDR2 YFSETQ. The CDR3 here is CASSLVYPGGYNEQFF. In nucleotides, the CDR3 is TGCGCCAGCAGCTTGGTTTATCCGGGAGGCTACAATGAGCAGTTCTTC.

A few counts support this clone. This chain connects TRBV6-5 to TRBJ1-6; tentative D call: TRBD1 (6 bases). V lost 1 base and J lost 5, with 9 bases in between. From germline, CDR1 is MNHEY and CDR2 SVGAGI. This CDR3 has 15 residues. CDR3 loop: CASSYYGGHNSPLHF. CDR3 coding DNA: TGTGCCAGCAGTTACTATGGGGGCCATAATTCACCCCTCCACTTT.

This clone was seen a handful of times. V usage is TRBV19 and J usage is TRBJ1-6, with D possibly being TRBD1 (6 bases). CDR1 is LNHDA, CDR2 SQIVND, per germline (reference sequence). This CDR3 is built from 14 residues. Trimming took off 3 bases at V and 10 bases at J, with 13 bases between the two ends. CDR3 amino acids: CASSMRGAESPLHF. CDR3 bases: TGTGCCAGTAGTATGAGGGGGGCGGAATCACCCCTCCACTTT.

The V and J genes are TRBV2 and TRBJ2-3; D possibly corresponds to TRBD1 (7 bases). The V and J ends lost 7 bases and 0 bases respectively, with 17 bases between them. Per germline, CDR1 SNHLY and CDR2 FYNNEI. This CDR3 spans 16 amino acids. The CDR3 here is CASMVPGGTSTDTQYF. For the CDR3, the DNA is TGTGCCAGCATGGTTCCAGGGGGGACTAGCACAGATACGCAGTATTTT.

The gene calls are TRBV18 and TRBJ1-1, with D unclear. Trimming pared 6 bases from V and 1 base from J, leaving 3 bases between. Germline CDR1 and CDR2: KGHSH and LQKENI. The CDR3 spans 11 residues. CDR3 region: CASSQNTEAFF. CDR3 in DNA: TGTGCCAGCTCTCAGAACACTGAAGCTTTCTTT.

The chain combines TRBV6-5 with TRBJ2-3; the D gene is possibly TRBD2 (5 bases). CDR1 MNHEY and CDR2 SVGAGI come from the germline V gene. This CDR3 region has 15 residues. Trimming removed 7 bases from V and 1 base from J, with 15 bases in between. The CDR3 protein is CASIDSRAGTDTQYF. Here the CDR3 DNA reads TGTGCCAGCATTGACTCGCGGGCCGGCACAGATACGCAGTATTTT.

This rearrangement joins TRBV15 to TRBJ2-3; 9 bases are shared with TRBD1. The CDR3 runs 13 residues. V shed 8 bases and J 6 bases; nucleotides not matched to a gene: 6. The germline V gene encodes CDR1 LNHNV and CDR2 YYDKDF (reference sequence). This CDR3 reads CATARDRVDTQYF. CDR3 nucleotides: TGTGCCACCGCCCGGGACAGGGTGGATACGCAGTATTTT.

Only a few counts were recorded for this clone. The chain recombines TRBV7-8 with TRBJ1-3; D ambiguous. Germline V gives CDR1 SGHVS, CDR2 FQNEAQ. The CDR3 has 12 amino acids. Deletions cut 4 bases from V and 8 bases from J, with 9 bases between. The CDR3 DNA reads TGTGCCAGCAGCTGGCAGTTTGACACCATATATTTT. Translation: CASSWQFDTIYF.

The V gene is TRBV6-1, the J gene TRBJ1-5; D might be TRBD1 (5 bases). Trimming shortened V by 1 base and J by 9 bases, and 13 bases separated the two germline ends. The CDR3 is made up of 14 amino acids. Germline CDR1 MNHNS, CDR2 SASEGT. The CDR3 sequence is CASSEDEGLGPQHF. The DNA of the CDR3 is TGTGCCAGCAGTGAAGACGAGGGGTTGGGGCCCCAGCATTTT.

In its sample, this clone was seen a few times. This chain uses TRBV30 with TRBJ2-7, with 11 bases matching TRBD1. Germline assignment: CDR1 GTSNPN and CDR2 SVGIG (reference sequence). CDR3 length equals 15 residues. The junction had 7 bases not matched to a gene; V was cut back by 0 bases and J by 6 bases. This chain's CDR3 is CAWSVLGQGEFEQYF. The CDR3 nucleotides are TGTGCCTGGAGTGTACTGGGACAGGGGGAATTCGAGCAGTACTTC. Full variable domain (missing parts from reference TRBV30 and TRBJ2-7): SQTIHQWPATLVQPVGSPLSLECTVEGTSNPNLYWYRQAAGRGLQLLFYSVGIGQISSEVPQNLSASRPQDRQFILSSKKLLLSDSGFYLCAWSVLGQGEFEQYFGPGTRLTVT.

V usage is TRBV12-3 or TRBV12-4 and J usage is TRBJ1-2; TRBD1 agrees at 7 bases. V trimming: 6 bases; J trimming: 3 bases; junction bases outside the gene matches: 7. The CDR3 spans 14 residues. In DNA form, the CDR3 reads TGTGCCAGCAGCGACAGGGTTGGGCACTATGGCTACACCTTC. Protein product: CASSDRVGHYGYTF.

The chain recombines TRBV20-1 with TRBJ2-7; possibly TRBD2 for D (5 bases). Deletions cut 0 bases from V and 7 bases from J, with 16 bases between. Germline V gene sequence: CDR1 DFQATT, CDR2 SNEGSKA (reference sequence). The CDR3 is made up of 14 amino acids. CDR3 sequence: CSARELARKSEQYF. For the CDR3, the DNA is TGCAGTGCTAGAGAGCTAGCTCGAAAAAGTGAGCAGTACTTC.

The rearrangement uses TRBV2 and TRBJ2-7; weak D call: TRBD1 (6 bases). The CDR3 loop spans 13 amino acids. V was clipped by 6 bases and J by 0 bases, with 9 bases between them. Germline CDR1 and CDR2: SNHLY and FYNNEI. The CDR3 nucleotides are TGTGCCAGCAGGGTACAGGGCTCCTACGAGCAGTACTTC. Translation gives CASRVQGSYEQYF.

This clone was seen a few times. The gene calls are TRBV6-5 and TRBJ1-2; D not certain. The CDR3 spans 15 residues. Trimming cost V 4 bases and J 4 bases, with 16 bases left between them. Germline assignment: CDR1 MNHEY and CDR2 SVGAGI. CDR3 bases: TGTGCCAGCAGTTCTGTCGGCGGCAATTCCTATGGCTACACCTTC. Protein: CASSSVGGNSYGYTF.

This chain connects TRBV5-1 to TRBJ2-2; D uncertain. The length of the CDR3 is 12 residues. V was cut by 2 bases and J by 6 bases, with 5 bases left in between. CDR1 and CDR2 from the germline V gene are SGHRS and YFSETQ. The CDR3 reads CASSFPAGELFF. CDR3 coding DNA: TGCGCCAGCAGCTTCCCAGCCGGGGAGCTGTTTTTT.

The genes are TRBV20-1 and TRBJ2-7, with 10 bases matching TRBD2. CDR1 and CDR2 from the germline V gene are DFQATT and SNEGSKA (reference sequence). Unmatched junction bases numbered 5, after V lost 0 bases and J lost 6 bases. The CDR3 contains 14 residues. The CDR3 is CSARDPSGSFEQYF. As DNA, the CDR3 is TGCAGTGCTAGAGATCCTAGCGGGAGCTTCGAGCAGTACTTC.

The chain combines TRBV20-1 with TRBJ1-1; D might be TRBD1 (6 bases). Germline V lookup: CDR1 DFQATT, CDR2 SNEGSKA (reference sequence). The CDR3 consists of 14 residues. Trimming stripped 3 bases from V and 5 bases from J, with 16 bases between. The CDR3 nucleotides read TGCAGTGCTAGCGGGCCGGGGGCGAGGACTGAAGCTTTCTTT. Translating gives CSASGPGARTEAFF.

The genes are TRBV11-2 and TRBJ2-3, with 7 bases aligning to TRBD2. The germline CDR1 and CDR2 sequences are SGHAT and FQNNGV. The CDR3 is made up of 15 amino acids. Trimming removed 5 bases from V and 1 base from J; junction bases left unmatched: 6. CDR3 bases: TGTGCCAGCAGCCCAGGACTAGTCGGCACAGATACGCAGTATTTT. Protein product: CASSPGLVGTDTQYF.

The DNA for the CDR3 is TGTGCCAGCAGCCAAGGAAGGGGTCCTGGAAACACCATATATTTT. This sequence encodes CASSQGRGPGNTIYF. The chain combines TRBV14 with TRBJ1-3; D possibly corresponds to TRBD1 (5 bases). The germline V gene has CDR1 SGHDN and CDR2 FVKESK. The CDR3 runs 15 residues. V dropped 1 base and J dropped 2 bases, with 9 bases sitting between them.

The chain is built from TRBV10-2 and TRBJ1-1; no reliable D call. CDR1 and CDR2 from the germline V gene are WSHSY and SAAADI. V lost 5 bases to trimming and J lost 6 bases, with 7 bases between them. The CDR3 has 11 amino acids. CDR3 in DNA: TGCGCCAGCAGTCGAGGGCCTGAAGCTTTCTTT. Translation gives CASSRGPEAFF.

This chain uses TRBV19 with TRBJ2-2, with TRBD1 as a possible D gene (5 bases). With 5 bases removed from V and 6 bases from J, the gap between germline ends came to 13 bases. This CDR3 spans 14 amino acids. Germline CDR1 reads LNHDA; CDR2 reads SQIVND (reference sequence). In DNA, the CDR3 is TGTGCCAGTAGTTACCAGGGTATACCCGGGGAGCTGTTTTTT. Its protein is CASSYQGIPGELFF.

This clone is medium-sized. This may arise from a read error, as a much more abundant clone is one base away. No conserved phenylalanine or tryptophan is present at the end of the CDR3, so a read error is the likely explanation. V and J are TRBV28 and TRBJ1-2; a possible D gene is TRBD1 (5 bases). CDR3 length equals 14 residues. Germline V CDR1 and CDR2: MDHEN, SYDVKM. V was clipped by 0 bases and J by 7 bases, with 12 bases between them. CDR3 sequence: CASSLWGGGGGYTV. The CDR3 DNA reads TGTGCCAGCAGTTTATGGGGGGGGGGGGGTGGCTACACCGTC.

This clone is termed large. The rearrangement uses TRBV10-3 and TRBJ2-7; 11 bases line up with TRBD1. The ends lost 8 bases at V and 3 bases at J; junction bases unmatched: 9. The CDR3 has 15 residues. Germline CDR1 ENHRY, CDR2 SYGVKD. In DNA form, the CDR3 reads TGTGCCATCGGGGAAGGGACAGGGGGTCGCTACGAGCAGTACTTC. As protein: CAIGEGTGGRYEQYF.

The chain combines TRBV6-2 or TRBV6-3 with TRBJ1-1; a weak D match, TRBD1 (5 bases). V lost 0 bases and J 0 bases, leaving 20 bases between the germline ends. Germline CDR1 is MNHEY and CDR2 is SVGEGT. CDR3 length equals 19 residues. CDR3 nucleotide sequence: TGTGCCAGCAGTTACTCGAAAGTCCTCCGGGGGAAACTGAACACTGAAGCTTTCTTT. Residues: CASSYSKVLRGKLNTEAFF.

This clone has only a few counts. The genes are TRBV6-2 or TRBV6-3 and TRBJ1-1; 7 bases line up with TRBD1. V was pared by 6 bases and J by 3 bases, with 7 bases of the junction left unmatched. The length of the CDR3 is 14 residues. Germline CDR1 is MNHEY and CDR2 is SVGEGT. The CDR3 region is CASRPGQRHTEAFF. The CDR3 DNA reads as TGTGCCAGCAGGCCGGGACAGCGTCACACTGAAGCTTTCTTT.

This clone was found once. The chain joins TRBV30 to TRBJ1-2, with 7 bases fitting TRBD1. With V trimmed by 8 bases and J by 3 bases, 12 bases remained unmatched. Germline values: CDR1 GTSNPN, CDR2 SVGIG (reference sequence). The CDR3 consists of 14 residues. CDR3 bases: TGTGCCGGCTTTACAGGGGATGGTGACTATGGCTACACCTTC. Protein product: CAGFTGDGDYGYTF.

The sample holds a few counts of this clone. This chain joins TRBV27 and TRBJ2-7, with D possibly called TRBD1 or TRBD2 (5 bases each). The CDR3 extends over 14 amino acids. The V end was cut by 6 bases, the J end by 2 bases, with 14 bases between. Germline CDR1 reads MNHEY; CDR2 reads SMNVEV (reference sequence). The CDR3, as DNA: TGTGCCAGCAGCTTAGGGACGGTCGCCTACGAGCAGTACTTC. This encodes CASSLGTVAYEQYF.

Within the sample, this clone is large. The V call is TRBV6-2 or TRBV6-3, the J call TRBJ2-7; the D is unclear. In germline, CDR1 is MNHEY, CDR2 SVGEGT. The V gene lost 3 bases and the J gene lost 2 bases, with 11 bases spanning the gap. This CDR3 has 14 residues. CDR3 residues: CASSYGGKTYEQYF. The CDR3, as DNA: TGTGCCAGCAGTTATGGTGGGAAAACCTACGAGCAGTACTTC.